This is a list of T cell receptor beta chains from one sample in a study of metastatic and nonmetastatic thyroid tumors. TCRdb re-processed the PCR reads through MiXCR. The sample lists approximately 16,000 clones; roughly 12% were seen once. Sequenced sample: blood. The source of these receptors is a female donor with papillary thyroid cancer or a benign thyroid nodule (not recorded which). Some clones in this sample may be carry-over from other donors' samples. Both conserved end residues are part of each CDR3. A D gene is named only where the DNA matches it firmly. Clone sizes are given selectively: once, few, many, or a class where the clone is expanded.

clone_size | j_call | d_call | v_call | cdr3_nt | cdr3_aa
many | TRBJ2-7 | - | TRBV30 | TGTGCCTGGAGTGTAACCTACGAGCAGTACTTC | CAWSVTYEQYF
few | TRBJ2-5 | TRBD2 | TRBV28 | TGTGTCGCACTAGCGGGGGGCAGGGAGAAACAGTACTTC | CVALAGGREKQYF
many | TRBJ2-3 | TRBD2 | TRBV15 | TGTGCCACCAGCAGAGATATCGGGACTAGCGGGGTATACGATACGCAGTATTTT | CATSRDIGTSGVYDTQYF
many | TRBJ2-3 | - | TRBV20-1 | TGCAGCGAAAAAACAGCTAGCACAGATACGCAGTATTTT | CSEKTASTDTQYF
medium-sized | TRBJ1-1 | TRBD1 | TRBV28 | TGTGCCAGCAGAACCTACAGGGGGCGGGCTGAAGCTTTCTTT | CASRTYRGRAEAFF
many | TRBJ1-5 | - | TRBV13 | TGTGCCAGCAGCTACAGCAATCAGCCCCAGCATTTT | CASSYSNQPQHF
many | TRBJ1-4 | - | TRBV4-1 | TGCGCCAGCAGCCAACGTGGGACAAATGAAAAACTGTTTTTT | CASSQRGTNEKLFF
many | TRBJ1-3 | - | TRBV9 | TGTGCCAGCAGCGCCGCAGGGTACTCTGGAAACACCATATATTTT | CASSAAGYSGNTIYF
many | TRBJ1-4 | TRBD1 | TRBV18 | TGTGCCAGCTCCCCGGATGGGACAGATGGTGAAAAACTGTTTTTT | CASSPDGTDGEKLFF
few | TRBJ2-1 | - | TRBV20-1 | TGCAGTGCTAGGACAGGCGGCAATGAGCAGTTCTTC | CSARTGGNEQFF
- | TRBJ2-1 | - | TRBV6-1 | TGTGCCAGCTCCCAAGGCACCCCCCGAGATGAGCAGTTCTTC | CASSQGTPRDEQFF
- | TRBJ2-2 | - | TRBV6-4 | TGTGCCAGCAGTGACGCCGAGTCCTCCCGGGAGCTGTTTTTT | CASSDAESSRELFF
medium-sized | TRBJ2-1 | TRBD2 | TRBV6-1 | TGTGCCAGCAGTGCAATGACTAGCCCTAGGACCTACAATGAGCAGTTCTTC | CASSAMTSPRTYNEQFF
few | TRBJ2-1 | TRBD2 | TRBV18 | TGTGCCAGCTCACAAACTAGCGGGGGGCCTAGAGACAGCTCCTACAATGAGCAGTTCTTC | CASSQTSGGPRDSSYNEQFF
many | TRBJ2-7 | TRBD1 | TRBV19 | TGTGCCAGTAGTATAGACGTGACAGGGGCCTACGAGCAGTACTTC | CASSIDVTGAYEQYF
many | TRBJ1-5 | - | TRBV20-1 | TGCAGTGCTAGAGATCCAGGTCAGCCCCAGCATTTT | CSARDPGQPQHF
- | TRBJ2-1 | - | TRBV10-3 | TGTGCCATCAGTGAGAGGAAGAAGCAGACCTCTATAGCCCGATATCCTTACAATGAGCATTTCTTC | CAISERKKQTSIARYPYNEHFF
many | TRBJ2-1 | - | TRBV2 | TGTGCCAGCAGTGTACAAAGGGTCTCCTACAATGAGCAGTTCTTC | CASSVQRVSYNEQFF
many | TRBJ1-2 | TRBD1 | TRBV5-4 | TGTGCCAGCAGCTTGGGGACAGGGAATCTTGACTATGGCTACACCTTC | CASSLGTGNLDYGYTF
many | TRBJ2-7 | - | TRBV30 | TGTGCCTGGAGTGTAAAAGGGAAGGTCTACGAGCAGTACTTC | CAWSVKGKVYEQYF
many | TRBJ1-4 | - | TRBV6-1 | TGTGCCAGCAGCCCGGGGGAAAAACTGTTTTTT | CASSPGEKLFF
many | TRBJ2-5 | - | TRBV5-1 | TGCGCCAGCAGCTTTGGGGGAAAAGAGACCCAGTACTTC | CASSFGGKETQYF
- | TRBJ2-7 | - | TRBV27 | TGTGCCAGCAGGATCGGGACTCCCACCTACGAGCAGTACTTC | CASRIGTPTYEQYF
many | TRBJ1-2 | - | TRBV30 | TGTGCCTGGACTCTGGACAGCGGAGGCTACACCTTC | CAWTLDSGGYTF
many | TRBJ1-4 | - | TRBV30 | TGTGCGGAGGGGGAGTCAACTAATGAAAAACTGTTTTTT | CAEGESTNEKLFF
many | TRBJ2-7 | - | TRBV7-9 | TGTGCCAGCAGCCGGGACTTCCGCTACGAGCAGTACTTC | CASSRDFRYEQYF
many | TRBJ1-6 | TRBD1 | TRBV4-3 | TGCGCCAGCAGCCCTGGGTGGGGCAGGGGGCAGGGTTCACCCCTCCACTTT | CASSPGWGRGQGSPLHF
- | TRBJ1-1 | - | TRBV20-1 | TGCAGTGCTAGAGTTGGGGGCCCGAACACTGAAGCTTTCTTT | CSARVGGPNTEAFF
- | TRBJ2-7 | - | TRBV6-1 | TGTGCCAGCAGTGTGGACTACCCTCGGGAGCAGTACTTC | CASSVDYPREQYF
few | TRBJ1-5 | - | TRBV27 | TGTGCCAGCAGTTCCACAGGGTTTGTCAATCAGCCCCAGCATTTT | CASSSTGFVNQPQHF
medium-sized | TRBJ2-7 | TRBD2 | TRBV28 | TGTGCCAGCAGTTTCCCCGGGAGGAGTAAAGGGAGCTACGAGCAGTACTTC | CASSFPGRSKGSYEQYF
many | TRBJ1-4 | TRBD1 | TRBV30 | TGTGCCAGCCTACAGGGGGGGGGTGAAAAACTGTTTTTT | CASLQGGGEKLFF
many | TRBJ2-7 | - | TRBV5-1 | TGCGCCAGCAGCTGGGGTGGCCCCCGGGGCGAGCAGTACTTC | CASSWGGPRGEQYF
few | TRBJ2-1 | - | TRBV6-1 | TGTGCCAGCAGGAAGGACTTCGTTCTCTACAATGAGCAGTTCTTC | CASRKDFVLYNEQFF
- | TRBJ1-6 | - | TRBV27 | TGTGCCAGCAGTTTTACTGGGGGGTCACCCCTCCACTTT | CASSFTGGSPLHF
many | TRBJ2-1 | - | TRBV5-1 | TGCGCCAGCAGCTTGGGGATTAGCTCCTACAATGAGCAGTTCTTC | CASSLGISSYNEQFF
many | TRBJ2-1 | - | TRBV5-4 | TGTGCCAGCAGCTTGCCGGGAGCCGGGAACAATGAGCAGTTCTTC | CASSLPGAGNNEQFF
few | TRBJ2-2 | - | TRBV6-1 | TGTGCCACTCTGAAGGTTCCCCACACCGGGGAGCTGTTTTTT | CATLKVPHTGELFF
many | TRBJ2-3 | TRBD2 | TRBV7-3 | TGTGCCAGCAGCCAGGGACTAGGCACAGATACGCAGTATTTT | CASSQGLGTDTQYF
many | TRBJ1-5 | - | TRBV4-3 | TGCGCCAGCAGCCAAGATGAGGTTCAGCCCCAGCATTTT | CASSQDEVQPQHF
many | TRBJ2-7 | - | TRBV19 | TGTGCCAGTAGGGGAATCTCCTACGAGCAGTACTTC | CASRGISYEQYF
many | TRBJ2-7 | - | TRBV3-1 | TGTGCCAGCAGCAAAGACGTGGACGAAACCTACGAGCAGTACTTC | CASSKDVDETYEQYF
few | TRBJ2-3 | - | TRBV6-4 | TGTGCCAGCAGTGACTCTTCACTTGAGAGCGATACGCAGTATTTT | CASSDSSLESDTQYF
- | TRBJ1-5 | - | TRBV7-3 | TGTGCCAGCAGCTTAACAGTGGAGGAACACCTTAGCAATCAGCCCCAGCATTTT | CASSLTVEEHLSNQPQHF
medium-sized | TRBJ1-6 | - | TRBV28 | TGTGCCAGCAGCCCGCCCCAGGGGCAGTCACCCCTCCACTTT | CASSPPQGQSPLHF